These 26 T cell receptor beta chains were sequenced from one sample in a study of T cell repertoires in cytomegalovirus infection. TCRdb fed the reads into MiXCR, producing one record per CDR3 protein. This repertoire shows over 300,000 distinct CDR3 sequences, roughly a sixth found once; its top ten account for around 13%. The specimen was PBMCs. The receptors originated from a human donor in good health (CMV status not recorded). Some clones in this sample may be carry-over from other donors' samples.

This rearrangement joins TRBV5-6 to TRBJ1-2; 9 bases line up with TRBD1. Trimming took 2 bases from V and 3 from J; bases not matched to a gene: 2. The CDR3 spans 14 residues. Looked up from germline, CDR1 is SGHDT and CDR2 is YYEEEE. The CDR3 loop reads CASSFRDRDYGYTF. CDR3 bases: TGTGCCAGCAGCTTCCGGGACAGGGACTATGGCTACACCTTC. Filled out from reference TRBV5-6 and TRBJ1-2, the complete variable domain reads DAGVTQSPTHLIKTRGQQVTLRCSPKSGHDTVSWYQQALGQGPQFIFQYYEEEERQRGNFPDRFSGHQFPNYSSELNVNALLLGDSALYLCASSFRDRDYGYTFGSGTRLTVV.

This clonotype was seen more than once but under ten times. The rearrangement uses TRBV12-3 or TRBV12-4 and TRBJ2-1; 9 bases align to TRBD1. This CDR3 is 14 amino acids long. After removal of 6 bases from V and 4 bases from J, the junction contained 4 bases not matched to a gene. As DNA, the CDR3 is TGTGCCAGCAGACCGGGACAGGGATACAATGAGCAGTTCTTC. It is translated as CASRPGQGYNEQFF.

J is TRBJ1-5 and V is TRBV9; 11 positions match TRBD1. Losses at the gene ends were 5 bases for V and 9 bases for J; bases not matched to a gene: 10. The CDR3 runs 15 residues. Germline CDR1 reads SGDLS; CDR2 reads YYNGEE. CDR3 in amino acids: CASSLTDRGHGPQHF. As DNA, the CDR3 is TGTGCCAGCAGTCTTACGGACAGGGGGCACGGGCCCCAGCATTTT. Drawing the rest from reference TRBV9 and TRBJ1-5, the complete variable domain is DSGVTQTPKHLITATGQRVTLRCSPRSGDLSVYWYQQSLDQGLQFLIQYYNGEERAKGNILERFSAQQFPDLHSELNLSSLELGDSALYFCASSLTDRGHGPQHFGDGTRLSIL.

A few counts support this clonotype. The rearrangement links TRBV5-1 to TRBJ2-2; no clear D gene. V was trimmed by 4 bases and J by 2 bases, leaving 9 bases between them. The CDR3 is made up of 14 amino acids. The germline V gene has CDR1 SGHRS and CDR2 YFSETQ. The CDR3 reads CASSTDPNTGELFF. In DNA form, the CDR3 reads TGCGCCAGCAGCACGGACCCAAACACCGGGGAGCTGTTTTTT.

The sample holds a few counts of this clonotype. CDR3 residues: CASSLLPLTYEQYF. CDR3 nucleotides: TGTGCCAGCAGCTTACTCCCGTTAACCTACGAGCAGTACTTC. V is TRBV7-8 and J is TRBJ2-7; D uncertain. The germline V gene encodes CDR1 SGHVS and CDR2 FQNEAQ. The CDR3 is 14 amino acids. V was clipped by 2 bases and J by 2 bases, with 10 bases between them.

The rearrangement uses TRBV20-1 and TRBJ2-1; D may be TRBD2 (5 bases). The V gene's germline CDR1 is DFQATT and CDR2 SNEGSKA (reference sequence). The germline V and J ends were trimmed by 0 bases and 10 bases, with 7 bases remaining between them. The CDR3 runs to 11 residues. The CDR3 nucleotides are TGCAGTGCTAGAGATGACTACGAGCAGTTCTTC. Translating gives CSARDDYEQFF.

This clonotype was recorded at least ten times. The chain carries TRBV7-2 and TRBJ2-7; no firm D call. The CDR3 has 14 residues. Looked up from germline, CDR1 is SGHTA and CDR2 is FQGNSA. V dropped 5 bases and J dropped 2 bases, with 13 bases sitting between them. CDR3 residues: CASSPQSGAYEQYF. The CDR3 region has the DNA TGTGCCAGCAGCCCCCAGAGTGGCGCCTACGAGCAGTACTTC.

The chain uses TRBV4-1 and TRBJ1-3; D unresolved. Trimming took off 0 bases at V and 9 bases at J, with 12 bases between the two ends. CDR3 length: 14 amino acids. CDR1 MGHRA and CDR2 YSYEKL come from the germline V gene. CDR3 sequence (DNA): TGCGCCAGCAGCCAAGATGACCAGGTCCTCACCATATATTTT. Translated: CASSQDDQVLTIYF.

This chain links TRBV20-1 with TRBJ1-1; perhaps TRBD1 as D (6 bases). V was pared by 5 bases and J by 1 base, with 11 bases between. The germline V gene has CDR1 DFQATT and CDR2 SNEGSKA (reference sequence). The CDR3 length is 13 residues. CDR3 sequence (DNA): TGCAGTGCTCCAGGGGATACGAACACTGAAGCTTTCTTT. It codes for CSAPGDTNTEAFF.

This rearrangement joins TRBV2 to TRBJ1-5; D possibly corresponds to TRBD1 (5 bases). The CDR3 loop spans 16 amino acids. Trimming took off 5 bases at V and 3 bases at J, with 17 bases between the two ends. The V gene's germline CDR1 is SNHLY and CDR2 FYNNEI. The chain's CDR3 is CASSQNRQWNNQPQHF. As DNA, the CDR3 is TGTGCCAGCAGTCAAAACCGACAGTGGAACAATCAGCCCCAGCATTTT.

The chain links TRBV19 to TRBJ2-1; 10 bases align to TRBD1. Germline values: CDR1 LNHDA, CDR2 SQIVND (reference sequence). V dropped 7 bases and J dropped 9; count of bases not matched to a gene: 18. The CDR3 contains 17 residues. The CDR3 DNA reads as TGTGCCAGTATGGACCTATTGGGGACAGGGGTTCTGGGTGAGCAGTTCTTC. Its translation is CASMDLLGTGVLGEQFF. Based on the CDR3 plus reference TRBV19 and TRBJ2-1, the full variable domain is DGGITQSPKYLFRKEGQNVTLSCEQNLNHDAMYWYRQDPGQGLRLIYYSQIVNDFQKGDIAEGYSVSREKKESFPLTVTSAQKNPTAFYLCASMDLLGTGVLGEQFFGPGTRLTVL.

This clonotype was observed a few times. The CDR3 sequence is CASSLSFRGQSRGNQPQHF. CDR3 DNA: TGTGCCAGCAGTTTATCGTTCAGGGGGCAATCGAGAGGCAATCAGCCCCAGCATTTT. This rearrangement joins TRBV27 to TRBJ1-5; TRBD1 aligns across 8 bases. Germline CDR1 MNHEY, CDR2 SMNVEV (reference sequence). CDR3 length: 19 amino acids. The V and J ends lost 0 bases and 2 bases, in that order; junction bases with no gene match: 12.

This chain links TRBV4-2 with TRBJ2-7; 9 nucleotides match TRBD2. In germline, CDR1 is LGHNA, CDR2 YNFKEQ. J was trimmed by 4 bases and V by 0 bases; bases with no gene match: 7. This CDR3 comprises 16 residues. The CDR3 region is CASSQDGASGEYEQYF. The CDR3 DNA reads TGTGCCAGCAGCCAAGATGGGGCTAGCGGGGAGTACGAGCAGTACTTC.

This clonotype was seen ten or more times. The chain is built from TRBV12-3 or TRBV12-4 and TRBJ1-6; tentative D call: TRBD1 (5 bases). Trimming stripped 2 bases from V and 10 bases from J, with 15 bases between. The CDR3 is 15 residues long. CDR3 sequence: CASSLTGGVNSPLHF. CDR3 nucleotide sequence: TGTGCCAGCAGTTTAACCGGGGGAGTGAACTCACCCCTCCACTTT.

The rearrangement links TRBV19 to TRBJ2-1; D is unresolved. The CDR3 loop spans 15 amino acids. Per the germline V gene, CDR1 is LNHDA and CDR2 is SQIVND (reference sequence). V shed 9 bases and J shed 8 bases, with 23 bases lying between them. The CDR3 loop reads CASRVIPLDAHEQFF. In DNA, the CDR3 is TGTGCCAGCCGAGTAATACCCCTCGACGCCCATGAGCAGTTCTTC.

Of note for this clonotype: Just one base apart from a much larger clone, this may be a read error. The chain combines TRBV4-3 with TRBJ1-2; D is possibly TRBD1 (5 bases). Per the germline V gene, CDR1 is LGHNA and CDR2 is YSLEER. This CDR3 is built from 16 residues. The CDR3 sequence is CASRQVDRGLNYGYTF. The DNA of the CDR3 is TGCGCCAGCAGACAAGTGGATAGGGGCCTCAACTATGGCTACACCTTC.

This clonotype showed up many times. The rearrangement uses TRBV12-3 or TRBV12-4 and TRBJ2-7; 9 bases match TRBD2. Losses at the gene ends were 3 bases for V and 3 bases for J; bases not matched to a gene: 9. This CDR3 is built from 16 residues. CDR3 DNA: TGTGCCAGCAGTTTTAGGGAAGCGGGGGGCGGCTACGAGCAGTACTTC. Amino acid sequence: CASSFREAGGGYEQYF.

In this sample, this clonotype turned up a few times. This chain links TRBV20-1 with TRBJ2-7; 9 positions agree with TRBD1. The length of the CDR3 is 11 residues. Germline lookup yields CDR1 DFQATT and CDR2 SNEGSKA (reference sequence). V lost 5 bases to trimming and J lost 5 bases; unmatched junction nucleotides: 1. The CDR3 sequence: CSAGQGNEQYF. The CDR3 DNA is TGCAGTGCTGGACAGGGGAACGAGCAGTACTTC.

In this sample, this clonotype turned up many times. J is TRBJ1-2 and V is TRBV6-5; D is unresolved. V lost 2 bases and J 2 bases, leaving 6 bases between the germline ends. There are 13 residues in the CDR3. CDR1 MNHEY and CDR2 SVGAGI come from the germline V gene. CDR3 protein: CASSYDGNYGYTF. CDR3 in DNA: TGTGCCAGCAGTTACGACGGAAACTATGGCTACACCTTC.

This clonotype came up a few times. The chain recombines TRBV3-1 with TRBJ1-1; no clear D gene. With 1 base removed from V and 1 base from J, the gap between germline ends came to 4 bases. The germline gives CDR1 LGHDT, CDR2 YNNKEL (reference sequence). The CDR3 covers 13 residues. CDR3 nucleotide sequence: TGTGCCAGCAGCCAAGGTGAGAACACTGAAGCTTTCTTT. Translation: CASSQGENTEAFF.

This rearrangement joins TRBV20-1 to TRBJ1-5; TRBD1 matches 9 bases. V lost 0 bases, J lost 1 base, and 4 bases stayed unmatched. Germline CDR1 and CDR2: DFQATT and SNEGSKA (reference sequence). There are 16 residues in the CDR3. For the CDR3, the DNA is TGCAGTGCTAGAGACCCACAGGGGGCGAGCAATCAGCCCCAGCATTTT. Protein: CSARDPQGASNQPQHF.

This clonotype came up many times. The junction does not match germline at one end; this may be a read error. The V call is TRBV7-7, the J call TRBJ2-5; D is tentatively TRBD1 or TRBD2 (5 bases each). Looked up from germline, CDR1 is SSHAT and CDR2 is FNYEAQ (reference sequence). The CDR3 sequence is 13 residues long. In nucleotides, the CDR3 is TGTGCTAGCAGCCCTGGGGGACAAGAGACCCAGTACTTC. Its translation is CASSPGGQETQYF.

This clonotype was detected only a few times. In nucleotides, the CDR3 is TGTGCCAGCAGCCCCAGGGAGATAAATGAGCAGTTCTTC. Translated: CASSPREINEQFF. The chain joins TRBV3-1 to TRBJ2-1, with D perhaps TRBD1 or TRBD2 (5 bases each). V lost 4 bases and J 7 bases, leaving 11 bases between the germline ends. The CDR3 spans 13 residues. CDR1 is LGHDT, CDR2 YNNKEL, per germline (reference sequence).

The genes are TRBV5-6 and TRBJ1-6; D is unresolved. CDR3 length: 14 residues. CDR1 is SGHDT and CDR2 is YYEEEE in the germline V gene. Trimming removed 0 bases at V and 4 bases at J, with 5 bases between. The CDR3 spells CASSLAGYNSPLHF. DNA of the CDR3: TGTGCCAGCAGCTTGGCCGGGTATAATTCACCCCTCCACTTT.

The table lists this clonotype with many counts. Written as DNA, the CDR3 is TGTGCCAGCAGGTCTTGGGACAGGGGGCTGCAGCCCCAGCATTTT. Its protein is CASRSWDRGLQPQHF. The chain recombines TRBV28 with TRBJ1-5, with TRBD1 identical over 12 bases. The germline V gene encodes CDR1 MDHEN and CDR2 SYDVKM. CDR3 length equals 15 residues. With V trimmed by 6 bases and J by 7 bases, 7 bases remained unmatched.

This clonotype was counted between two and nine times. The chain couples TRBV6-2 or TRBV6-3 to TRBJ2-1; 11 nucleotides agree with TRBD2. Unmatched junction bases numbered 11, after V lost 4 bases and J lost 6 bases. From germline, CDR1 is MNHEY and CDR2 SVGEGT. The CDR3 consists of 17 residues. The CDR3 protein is CASSSRRASGGTNEQFF. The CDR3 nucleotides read TGTGCCAGCAGTTCCCGTAGGGCTAGCGGGGGGACCAATGAGCAGTTCTTC.